This is a list of T cell receptor beta chains from one sample in a study of blood T cell repertoires in COVID-19. Sequencing used immunoSEQ multiplex PCR; TCRdb keeps in-frame clones, though not all of them. The repertoire consists of roughly 240,000 clones, with about 91% occurring once and the leading ten covering 2% to 2.5%. The sequenced sample consisted of PBMCs or T cells enriched from blood (not recorded which). These receptors were collected from a woman in her forties with acute COVID-19. Each CDR3 is given with its conserved first and last residue. D genes are given only for firm matches. Not all rows give a size; the values are once, few, many and, for expanded clones, a class.

j_gene	d_gene	abundance	v_gene	CDR3aa	CDR3nt
TRBJ2-2	TRBD1	once	TRBV29-1	CSGHRGMNTGELFF	TGCAGCGGACACAGGGGGATGAACACCGGGGAGCTGTTTTTT
TRBJ1-3	TRBD1	.	TRBV2	CARIIKTDRARGVNTIYF	TGTGCCAGGATCATTAAAACGGACAGGGCTCGCGGTGTAAACACCATATATTTT
TRBJ1-1	TRBD1	.	TRBV4-2	CASSQDWGQTSTEAFF	TGTGCCAGCAGCCAAGATTGGGGACAGACCTCCACTGAAGCTTTCTTT
TRBJ1-5	TRBD1	.	TRBV30	CAWRERTGANQPQHF	TGTGCCTGGAGAGAACGGACAGGCGCTAATCAGCCCCAGCATTTT
TRBJ2-3	.	.	TRBV11-2	CASSYTPTVTDTQYF	TGTGCCAGCAGTTATACCCCTACAGTCACAGATACGCAGTATTTT
TRBJ2-5	TRBD2	.	TRBV25-1	CATSSRGGYQETQYF	TGTGCCACCTCATCTCGGGGGGGCTACCAAGAGACCCAGTACTTC
TRBJ2-5	.	.	TRBV6-1	CASSVLEGGGQETQYF	TGTGCCAGCAGTGTCCTCGAGGGGGGGGGCCAAGAGACCCAGTACTTC
TRBJ1-2	TRBD1	once	TRBV29-1	CSGTDRANYGYTF	TGCAGCGGGACCGACAGGGCCAACTATGGCTACACCTTC
TRBJ1-2	.	few	TRBV24-1	CATSDFREGYTF	TGTGCCACCAGTGATTTCCGGGAGGGCTACACCTTC
TRBJ2-1	TRBD2	.	TRBV9	CASSSRLAGGWNEQFF	TGTGCCAGCAGCTCCCGACTAGCGGGGGGTTGGAATGAGCAGTTCTTC
TRBJ1-4	TRBD1	.	TRBV3-1/TRBV3-2	CASSHGTGIGEKLFF	TGTGCCAGCAGCCACGGGACAGGGATCGGTGAAAAACTGTTTTTT
TRBJ2-3	.	.	TRBV9	CASTSFGRSDTQYF	TGTGCCAGCACCTCGTTTGGGCGCTCAGATACGCAGTATTTT
TRBJ2-7	TRBD2	.	TRBV4-2	CASSQELAGPYEQYF	TGTGCCAGCAGCCAAGAACTAGCGGGCCCCTACGAGCAGTACTTC
TRBJ2-3	TRBD1	.	TRBV29-1	CSVRQTGGWTDTQYF	TGCAGCGTTCGACAAACAGGGGGCTGGACAGATACGCAGTATTTT
TRBJ2-1	TRBD2	.	TRBV11-2	CASRASGFNEQFF	TGTGCCAGCAGGGCTAGCGGGTTCAATGAGCAGTTCTTC
TRBJ2-5	.	once	TRBV13	CASSFRGSETQYF	TGTGCCAGCAGCTTTAGGGGTTCGGAGACCCAGTACTTC
TRBJ2-5	TRBD1	.	TRBV28	CASRGQGWETQYF	TGTGCCAGCAGGGGACAGGGGTGGGAGACCCAGTACTTC
TRBJ2-3	.	.	TRBV7-9	CASSPTDTQYF	TGTGCCAGCAGTCCGACAGATACGCAGTATTTT
TRBJ2-1	TRBD2	.	TRBV6-5	CASSYYAGVTYNEQFF	TGTGCCAGCAGTTACTATGCGGGAGTAACCTACAATGAGCAGTTCTTC
TRBJ1-2	.	.	TRBV2	CASNPSTVSYGYTF	TGTGCCAGCAACCCTTCCACTGTTAGCTATGGCTACACCTTC
TRBJ2-1	.	once	TRBV11-2	CASSSTRLGEQFF	TGTGCCAGCAGCTCGACTAGGCTCGGTGAGCAGTTCTTC
TRBJ1-6	.	.	TRBV4-1	CASSQAGAPYNSPLHF	TGCGCCAGCAGCCAAGCAGGGGCCCCCTATAATTCACCCCTCCACTTT
TRBJ2-7	.	.	TRBV6-5	CASSRGHHEQYF	TGTGCCAGCAGTCGGGGACACCACGAGCAGTACTTC
TRBJ1-2	.	.	TRBV6-5	CASSPGASGYTF	TGTGCCAGCAGTCCAGGGGCATCTGGCTACACCTTC
TRBJ2-6	.	.	TRBV3-1/TRBV3-2	CASSLLQGGSGANVLTF	TGTGCCAGCAGCCTTCTACAAGGGGGCTCTGGGGCCAACGTCCTGACTTTC
TRBJ1-2	.	.	TRBV4-3	CASSQGVISTWAGYTF	TGCGCCAGCAGCCAAGGAGTGATTTCGACCTGGGCTGGCTACACCTTC
TRBJ2-4	TRBD1	.	TRBV6-6	CASSLSTGGAKNIQYF	TGTGCCAGCAGTCTATCGACAGGGGGCGCCAAAAACATTCAGTACTTC
TRBJ1-4	TRBD1	.	TRBV5-1	CASRTGTGKLGEEKLFF	TGCGCCAGCAGGACCGGGACAGGGAAGTTGGGGGAGGAAAAACTGTTTTTT
TRBJ2-5	TRBD2	.	TRBV13	CASSSGDSGYQETQYF	TGTGCCAGCAGCTCCGGGGATAGCGGGTACCAAGAGACCCAGTACTTC
TRBJ2-3	.	.	TRBV12-3/TRBV12-4	CASSPSVTDTQYF	TGTGCCAGCAGCCCCAGCGTTACAGATACGCAGTATTTT
TRBJ2-3	TRBD2	few	TRBV5-1	CASSGGLGDTDTQYF	TGCGCCAGCAGCGGGGGACTAGGAGACACAGATACGCAGTATTTT
TRBJ1-1	.	.	TRBV10-3	CAISDGYKNTEAFF	TGTGCCATCAGTGACGGGTACAAGAACACTGAAGCTTTCTTT
TRBJ2-3	.	.	TRBV3-1/TRBV3-2	CASSQDIGGLTDTQYF	TGTGCCAGCAGCCAAGACATCGGGGGGCTCACAGATACGCAGTATTTT
TRBJ1-5	.	.	TRBV5-6	CASSGWGRGDNQPQHF	TGTGCCAGCAGCGGATGGGGGCGCGGAGATAATCAGCCCCAGCATTTT
TRBJ2-3	.	.	TRBV28	CASSSRSGGLRDTQYF	TGTGCCAGCAGCTCCCGTTCCGGGGGTCTTCGAGATACGCAGTATTTT
TRBJ2-6	.	.	TRBV5-6	CASSPRASGANVLTF	TGTGCCAGCAGCCCCCGAGCCTCTGGGGCCAACGTCCTGACTTTC
TRBJ2-3	.	.	TRBV15	CATSRTVAEPDTQYF	TGTGCCACCAGCCGGACCGTAGCGGAGCCAGATACGCAGTATTTT
TRBJ1-2	TRBD1	.	TRBV5-1	CASSATGTEGYTF	TGCGCCAGCAGCGCGACAGGGACCGAGGGCTACACCTTC
TRBJ2-3	.	.	TRBV7-9	CASSLGRWSADTQYF	TGTGCCAGCAGCTTAGGTCGATGGTCAGCAGATACGCAGTATTTT
TRBJ2-1	TRBD2	.	TRBV19	CASSNIAGGSYNEQFF	TGTGCCAGTAGTAACATAGCGGGAGGTTCGTACAATGAGCAGTTCTTC
TRBJ1-2	TRBD1	.	TRBV10-2	CASRGATGGFYGYTF	TGCGCCAGCAGAGGGGCCACAGGGGGATTCTATGGCTACACCTTC
TRBJ1-5	.	.	TRBV7-2	CASSAYGTLNQPQHF	TGTGCCAGCAGCGCCTACGGGACACTCAATCAGCCCCAGCATTTT
TRBJ1-4	TRBD1	.	TRBV19	CASSIDPETGGYEKLFF	TGTGCCAGTAGTATAGATCCGGAGACAGGGGGCTATGAAAAACTGTTTTTT
TRBJ1-2	.	.	TRBV18	CASSPSPSGTIDGYTF	TGTGCCAGCTCACCTTCACCTTCCGGGACAATAGATGGCTACACCTTC
TRBJ1-1	.	few	TRBV2	CASTYSNTEAFF	TGTGCCAGCACGTACAGTAACACTGAAGCTTTCTTT
TRBJ1-2	.	.	TRBV6-1	CASSEILGRDYGYTF	TGTGCCAGCAGTGAAATTCTGGGGAGGGACTATGGCTACACCTTC